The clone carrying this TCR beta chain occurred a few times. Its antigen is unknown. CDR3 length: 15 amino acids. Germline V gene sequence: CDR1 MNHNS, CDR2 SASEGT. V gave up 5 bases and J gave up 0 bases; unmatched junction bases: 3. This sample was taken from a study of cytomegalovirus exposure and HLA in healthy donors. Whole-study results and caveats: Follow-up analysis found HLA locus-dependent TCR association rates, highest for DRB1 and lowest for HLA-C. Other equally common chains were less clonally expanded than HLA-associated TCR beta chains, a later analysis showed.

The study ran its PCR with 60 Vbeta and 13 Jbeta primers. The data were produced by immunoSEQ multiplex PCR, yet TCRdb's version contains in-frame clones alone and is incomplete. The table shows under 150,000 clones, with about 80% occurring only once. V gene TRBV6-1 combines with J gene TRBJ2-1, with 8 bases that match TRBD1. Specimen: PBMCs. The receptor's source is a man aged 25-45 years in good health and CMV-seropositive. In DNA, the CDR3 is TGTGCCAGCAGTATGGACAGGGACTCCTACAATGAGCAGTTCTTC. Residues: CASSMDRDSYNEQFF.